This T cell receptor beta chain was profiled in a study of blood T cells in healthy people across ages (dated by TCRdb to about 2015). A note on the overall study: In model experiments, roughly one uniquely barcoded TCR beta cDNA molecule per two T cells was captured by template switching. The study measured age-related changes in TCR beta repertoire diversity using deep sequencing normalized with unique cDNA molecular identifiers. The donors were divided into four age groups: young (average around 16 years), middle-aged (about 40), aged (approximately 59) and long-lived (more than 75). Donors of different ages were randomly distributed across sequencing lanes to avoid experimental bias. For two donors (one aged 18 to 30 and one aged 80 or older), the study analyzed two additional independent replicas of 1 million unique cDNA reads from the same blood draw.

A distance of 13 bases separates the germline ends of V and J, which lose 1 base and 9 bases respectively. CDR1 and CDR2 are read off the germline V gene as SGHRS and YFSETQ. The cysteine opens and the phenylalanine closes a CDR3 of 13 amino acids. Kept here is only the CDR3 DNA, which spans 39 bases and is read in frame from base 1. Library preparation used 5' RACE. The data were produced on an Illumina HiSeq 2500. A second PCR of about 6 to 11 cycles was performed with a sample-barcoded 5' primer and a J-beta primer mix. Each TCR beta cDNA molecule received a unique molecular identifier from a template-switch 5' adaptor carrying 12 random nucleotides. Each sample yielded at least 3 million CDR3-containing paired-end reads. First-strand cDNA synthesis was performed from all RNA using the Mint cDNA synthesis kit, with priming by a TRBC-specific oligonucleotide. Following uracil-DNA glycosylase treatment, a first 18-cycle PCR with universal primers M1SS and BC2_uni_R was performed on all cDNA. The original pipeline was this. For normalization, 1 million high-quality reads, each with a distinct molecular identifier, were randomly selected from each sample. Instead of being binned into consensus sequences, reads that shared molecular identifiers were thrown out. MiTCR, with a Q25 quality threshold and the strictest error-elimination algorithm, was used for CDR3 identification, clonotype clustering and error correction. A nonparametric unseen species model using Euler transformation provided a lower-bound estimate of total TCR beta diversity. TCRdb reran the public reads through fastp at Q25 and MiXCR, keeping productive beta chains. A single entry per CDR3 protein holds the most common genes and DNA from its merged rows. Clone size and V and J calls follow TCRdb, not the original study. This sample holds some 700,000 distinct CDR3 sequences; roughly 20% were observed only once. The biggest ten clones account for 22% of the sample.

What the research found in general, with its limitations: The long-lived group showed more naive CD4+ T cells, fewer expanded clones and increased TCR diversity than the aged group, suggesting age selection. Estimates of total diversity from one million sequenced T cells were regarded as lower bounds and underestimates. Conclusive comparison of naive and antigen-experienced compartments was prevented by the profiling of bulk unsorted PBMCs. The CMV infection status of donors was not known, potentially confounding age-related changes in expanded clonotypes. As age increased, observed TCR beta diversity per million T cells dropped in a roughly linear way, and a significant reduction was already evident by age roughly 40. The percentage of naive T cells measured by flow cytometry correlated strongly with observed TCR beta diversity.

This clonotype appeared a few times. The clone's antigen remains unknown. No base-level quality is on record; no much larger clone is a single base apart. The donors were 40 or so Caucasian individuals from Russia, aged 6 to 90 years, who were systemically healthy. Each donor gave roughly 9 milliliters of peripheral blood, drawn into EDTA-treated Vacutainer tubes. Ficoll-Paque density-gradient centrifugation was used to isolate PBMCs, with at least 6 million per sample. Total RNA was extracted from PBMCs with Trizol reagent, with at least 6 micrograms obtained per sample. Naive CD45RAhigh/CD27high T cell percentages were measured by flow cytometry on a PBMC aliquot from every donor.

This chain joins TRBV5-1 to TRBJ1-2; the D gene cannot be resolved reliably. This TCR derives from a man aged 65 to 85 in good health. Material: blood. CDR3 protein: CASSLSGQPSYTF. The DNA sequence is as follows: TGCGCCAGCAGCTTGTCCGGCCAGCCTAGCTACACCTTC.